This passage covers 15 T cell receptor beta chains from one sample sequenced in a study of T cells in Graves' hyperthyroidism and ophthalmopathy. Regions amplified from RNA transcripts were the TCR beta CDR3 regions. Primed by the HTBI set, a first-round RT-PCR was run on the TCR CDR3. A single record per CDR3 protein comes from TCRdb applying MiXCR to the multiplex PCR reads. The sample lists approximately 700,000 distinct CDR3 sequences, around 17% occurring once. The sample consisted of blood. The receptors derive from a man aged 18 to 35 with Graves' hyperthyroidism.

The sample holds many counts of this clonotype. The chain joins TRBV30 to TRBJ2-1; 9 bases are shared with TRBD2. This CDR3 region has 18 residues. The J segment lost 0 bases and the V segment lost 2 bases, leaving 11 bases of the junction unmatched. The germline V gene has CDR1 GTSNPN and CDR2 SVGIG (reference sequence). CDR3 sequence: CAWSLTSGVGTSYNEQFF. CDR3 sequence (DNA): TGTGCCTGGAGTTTGACTAGCGGAGTGGGAACCTCCTACAATGAGCAGTTCTTC.

This chain links TRBV20-1 with TRBJ2-7; 7 bases match TRBD2. The germline gives CDR1 DFQATT, CDR2 SNEGSKA (reference sequence). V lost 5 bases, J lost 0 bases, and 7 bases stayed unmatched. This CDR3 region has 14 residues. The CDR3 DNA reads as TGCAGTGCTTTACCGGGAGGCTTCTCCTACGAGCAGTACTTC. Translation: CSALPGGFSYEQYF.

This chain joins TRBV9 and TRBJ1-6, with a possible D match to TRBD1 (5 bases). Germline CDR1 is SGDLS and CDR2 is YYNGEE. Trimming stripped 4 bases from V and 5 bases from J, with 13 bases between. The length of the CDR3 is 15 residues. CDR3 sequence reads: CASSSTGANNSPLHF. As DNA, the CDR3 is TGTGCCAGCAGCTCAACCGGGGCGAATAATTCACCCCTCCACTTT.

The V and J genes are TRBV27 and TRBJ2-5, with D unresolved. Per germline, CDR1 MNHEY and CDR2 SMNVEV (reference sequence). Trimming cost V 0 bases and J 4 bases, with 9 bases left between them. The CDR3 totals 14 residues. Here the CDR3 reads CASSLSISPETQYF. In DNA form, the CDR3 reads TGTGCCAGCAGTTTATCGATAAGCCCAGAGACCCAGTACTTC.

This chain uses TRBV11-2 with TRBJ2-3; 13 bases match TRBD2. The CDR3 loop spans 17 amino acids. V gave up 4 bases and J gave up 6 bases; unmatched junction bases: 10. Germline V CDR1 and CDR2: SGHAT, FQNNGV. The CDR3 region has the DNA TGTGCCAGCAGCTCCCCGGGACTAGCGGGACCATGGGATACGCAGTATTTT. Translating it yields CASSSPGLAGPWDTQYF.

The chain recombines TRBV5-1 with TRBJ2-1; TRBD2 might be the D (6 bases). Trimming shortened V by 0 bases and J by 1 base, and 14 bases separated the two germline ends. Looked up from germline, CDR1 is SGHRS and CDR2 is YFSETQ. There are 17 residues in the CDR3. The CDR3 sequence: CASSLETSPHSYNEQFF. CDR3 nucleotide sequence: TGCGCCAGCAGCTTGGAGACTAGTCCGCATTCCTACAATGAGCAGTTCTTC.

A few counts support this clonotype. The rearrangement links TRBV9 to TRBJ2-5; D tentatively fits TRBD1 or TRBD2 (5 bases each). Per the germline V gene, CDR1 is SGDLS and CDR2 is YYNGEE. The CDR3 is 14 residues long. Trimming cost V 5 bases and J 5 bases, with 16 bases left between them. CDR3 DNA sequence: TGTGCCAGCAGTTACTCGGAAGGGACGGAGACCCAGTACTTC. This encodes CASSYSEGTETQYF.

This clonotype was counted between two and nine times. The CDR3 end shows no conserved phenylalanine or tryptophan, and so a read error is likely. The J gene is TRBJ2-5, the V gene TRBV2, with 10 bases lining up with TRBD2. Per the germline V gene, CDR1 is SNHLY and CDR2 is FYNNEI. This CDR3 has 15 residues. Unmatched junction bases numbered 15, after V lost 10 bases and J lost 7 bases. The CDR3 region has the DNA TGTGCCACTTCGTCAAGTGTACTAGCGGGACGGACCCAGTACCTC. It yields the protein CATSSSVLAGRTQYL.

This clonotype was seen once. One junction end disagrees with the germline gene, perhaps due to a read error. The gene calls are TRBV28 and TRBJ2-7; D is uncertain. The germline CDR1 and CDR2 sequences are MDHEN and SYDVKM. The CDR3 is 12 amino acids. Here the CDR3 reads CASSLSGCEQYF. The CDR3 nucleotides are TGTGCCAGTAGTTTATCCGGCTGCGAGCAGTACTTC.

This clonotype was detected many times. The V call is TRBV5-8, the J call TRBJ2-3; TRBD1 matches at 9 bases. V was pared by 2 bases and J by 7 bases, with 2 bases of the junction left unmatched. This CDR3 has 13 amino acids. CDR1 and CDR2 from the germline V gene are SGHTS and YDEGEE. CDR3 sequence (DNA): TGTGCCAGCAGCTTAAACAGGGGGCATACGCAGTATTTT. This codes for CASSLNRGHTQYF.

The chain's CDR3 is CSVAPVGANGELFF. Written as DNA, the CDR3 is TGCAGCGTTGCTCCCGTCGGGGCGAACGGGGAGCTGTTTTTT. The gene calls are TRBV29-1 and TRBJ2-2, with D perhaps TRBD1 or TRBD2 (5 bases each). Trimming stripped 4 bases from V and 7 bases from J, with 16 bases between. The germline CDR1 and CDR2 sequences are SQVTM and ANQGSEA. The CDR3 is 14 residues long.

There are many counts of this clonotype. DNA of the CDR3: TGTGCCAGCAGTCAGCGACAGGGCCGTGGCCATGGCTACACCTTC. Residues: CASSQRQGRGHGYTF. This chain joins TRBV27 and TRBJ1-2, with 7 bases aligning to TRBD1. This CDR3 region has 15 residues. V gave up 5 bases and J gave up 6 bases; unmatched junction bases: 12. Germline CDR1 reads MNHEY; CDR2 reads SMNVEV (reference sequence).

There are a few counts of this clonotype. This rearrangement joins TRBV25-1 to TRBJ2-7, with 7 bases fitting TRBD1. The junction had 1 base not matched to a gene; V was cut back by 4 bases and J by 4 bases. The length of the CDR3 is 12 residues. CDR1 MGHDK and CDR2 SYGVNS come from the germline V gene. Written as DNA, the CDR3 is TGTGCCAGCAGTGTGGACAGGTACGAGCAGTACTTC. It encodes CASSVDRYEQYF.

The rearrangement links TRBV28 to TRBJ2-7; 12 nucleotides agree with TRBD1. This CDR3 contains 15 residues. V shed 7 bases and J 7 bases; nucleotides not matched to a gene: 11. Per germline, CDR1 MDHEN and CDR2 SYDVKM. DNA for the CDR3: TGTGCCAGCAACACCAAGGGACAGGGGGCACGGGAGCAGTACTTC. Its translation: CASNTKGQGAREQYF.

This clonotype has a handful of counts. This rearrangement joins TRBV28 to TRBJ2-7; 7 nucleotides match TRBD2. The CDR3 covers 15 residues. Germline CDR1 and CDR2: MDHEN and SYDVKM. V was clipped by 5 bases and J by 5 bases; unmatched bases: 12. CDR3 in amino acids: CASSPLGGSGHEQYF. The CDR3 DNA reads TGTGCCAGCAGTCCGCTGGGAGGGTCCGGACACGAGCAGTACTTC. The complete variable domain, with remaining parts taken from reference TRBV28 and TRBJ2-7, reads DVKVTQSSRYLVKRTGEKVFLECVQDMDHENMFWYRQDPGLGLRLIYFSYDVKMKEKGDIPEGYSVSREKKERFSLILESASTNQTSMYLCASSPLGGSGHEQYFGPGTRLTVT.